These 21 T cell receptor beta chains originate from one sample sequenced in a study of blood T cell repertoires in COVID-19. Generated by immunoSEQ multiplex PCR, the TCRdb table keeps only in-frame clones and is missing some. The sample includes some 300,000 clones, over 80% seen only once; the top ten take 6.3%. Material for sequencing was peripheral blood. The origin of the receptors is a woman aged 50 to 60 with COVID-19, enrolled during active disease.

V gene TRBV24-1 combines with J gene TRBJ2-1, with 8 bases that match TRBD1. The ends lost 2 bases at V and 5 bases at J; junction bases unmatched: 7. The CDR3 consists of 16 residues. Germline V CDR1 and CDR2: KGHDR, SFDVKD. The CDR3 nucleotides are TGTGCCACCAGTGATTACTCCGGGACAGGAAACAATGAGCAGTTCTTC. Its protein is CATSDYSGTGNNEQFF.

The chain couples TRBV19 to TRBJ2-7; 7 positions agree with TRBD2. With V trimmed by 3 bases and J by 7 bases, 6 bases remained unmatched. This CDR3 is 13 amino acids long. In germline, CDR1 is LNHDA, CDR2 SQIVND (reference sequence). The CDR3 reads CASSMRGLGEQYF. As DNA, the CDR3 is TGTGCCAGTAGTATGCGGGGGTTGGGAGAGCAGTACTTC.

The genes are TRBV5-6 and TRBJ1-2; D might be TRBD1 (5 bases). This CDR3 is built from 15 residues. In germline, CDR1 is SGHDT, CDR2 YYEEEE. Trimming took 4 bases from V and 4 from J, leaving 17 bases between them. For the CDR3, the DNA is TGTGCCAGCAGCCAGGGAGCGGGGCAGAGCTATGGCTACACCTTC. Translated: CASSQGAGQSYGYTF.

This clone was seen a single time. The chain uses TRBV5-1 and TRBJ2-3, with D possibly being TRBD1 (5 bases). V gave up 5 bases and J gave up 0 bases, with 25 bases separating them. This CDR3 comprises 19 residues. From germline, CDR1 is SGHRS and CDR2 YFSETQ. The CDR3 here is CASRGFGQTMATSTDTQYF. The CDR3 DNA reads as TGCGCCAGCAGGGGCTTCGGACAAACTATGGCGACGAGCACAGATACGCAGTATTTT.

This clone was seen a single time. This chain links TRBV15 with TRBJ1-3, with a tentative D call TRBD1 (5 bases). Trimming removed 0 bases from V and 0 bases from J, with 15 bases in between. CDR1 is LNHNV and CDR2 is YYDKDF in the germline V gene (reference sequence). The CDR3 sequence is 18 residues long. CDR3 sequence reads: CATSRDGGLSYSGNTIYF. The CDR3 DNA sequence: TGTGCCACCAGCAGAGACGGGGGTTTAAGCTACTCTGGAAACACCATATATTTT. Full variable domain (remainder filled in from reference TRBV15 and TRBJ1-3): DAMVIQNPRYQVTQFGKPVTLSCSQTLNHNVMYWYQQKSSQAPKLLFHYYDKDFNNEADTPDNFQSRRPNTSFCFLDIRSPGLGDTAMYLCATSRDGGLSYSGNTIYFGEGSWLTVV.

V is TRBV9 and J is TRBJ2-7, with a possible D match to TRBD2 (5 bases). Germline V lookup: CDR1 SGDLS, CDR2 YYNGEE. The length of the CDR3 is 15 residues. Trimming shortened V by 4 bases and J by 3 bases, and 17 bases separated the two germline ends. The CDR3 sequence: CASSPRGNTVYEQYF. As DNA, the CDR3 is TGTGCCAGCAGCCCCCGAGGGAATACAGTCTACGAGCAGTACTTC.

V usage is TRBV7-9 and J usage is TRBJ2-1, with TRBD2 matching 7 bases. V dropped 6 bases and J dropped 4; count of bases not matched to a gene: 12. CDR3 size: 16 residues. Germline CDR1 and CDR2: SEHNR and FQNEAQ (reference sequence). The CDR3 DNA is TGTGCCAGCAGTGGGGAGGGGACGTTCGTTTACAATGAGCAGTTCTTC. Its translation is CASSGEGTFVYNEQFF.

This clone showed up just a few times. The rearrangement joins TRBV29-1 to TRBJ1-1, with D perhaps matching TRBD1 (6 bases). Germline loops: CDR1 SQVTM, CDR2 ANQGSEA. The CDR3 sequence is 12 residues long. V was clipped by 7 bases and J by 1 base, with 10 bases between them. The CDR3 DNA follows: TGCAGCGCCATGGGACAGAACACTGAAGCTTTCTTT. Amino acid sequence: CSAMGQNTEAFF. Full variable domain (remainder filled in from reference TRBV29-1 and TRBJ1-1): SAVISQKPSRDICQRGTSLTIQCQVDSQVTMMFWYRQQPGQSLTLIATANQGSEATYESGFVIDKFPISRPNLTFSTLTVSNMSPEDSSIYLCSAMGQNTEAFFGQGTRLTVV.

The J gene is TRBJ2-3, the V gene TRBV12-3 or TRBV12-4; D perhaps matches TRBD2 (5 bases). V was trimmed by 1 base and J by 7 bases, leaving 9 bases between them. CDR3 length: 13 amino acids. The CDR3 nucleotides are TGTGCCAGCAGTTTAGGGAGGTCTAATACGCAGTATTTT. Translation: CASSLGRSNTQYF.

As for this clone: A read error may produce the germline difference seen at one junction end. The V and J genes are TRBV18 and TRBJ1-4, with D possibly TRBD1 on 5 matching bases. Germline V gene data show CDR1 as KGHSH and CDR2 as LQKENI. This CDR3 comprises 14 residues. The CDR3 sequence is CASLPRRGDEKLFF. CDR3 in DNA: TGTGCCAGCTTACCAAGGAGGGGTGATGAAAAACTGTTTTTT.

The chain employs TRBV2 and TRBJ2-7; 8 bases agree with TRBD2. This CDR3 is built from 14 residues. V shed 5 bases and J 2 bases; nucleotides not matched to a gene: 5. Germline CDR1 reads SNHLY; CDR2 reads FYNNEI. CDR3 nucleotide sequence: TGTGCCAGCAGTCCCCGCGGGGGGACCTACGAGCAGTACTTC. It is translated as CASSPRGGTYEQYF.

This clone has just one count. The CDR3 sequence is CASSLQPLRLAGVDEQYF. For the CDR3, the DNA is TGTGCCAGCAGCTTACAACCCCTCCGACTAGCGGGAGTTGACGAGCAGTACTTC. The rearrangement uses TRBV7-2 and TRBJ2-7; 12 bases agree with TRBD2. The length of the CDR3 is 18 residues. CDR1 SGHTA and CDR2 FQGNSA come from the germline V gene. V dropped 2 bases and J dropped 5; count of bases not matched to a gene: 13.

The V and J genes are TRBV30 and TRBJ2-7; 8 bases map to TRBD1. The CDR3 sequence is 13 residues long. The V segment lost 8 bases and the J segment 0 bases; nucleotides outside the gene matches: 6. Germline assignment: CDR1 GTSNPN and CDR2 SVGIG (reference sequence). CDR3 region: CARRTGSSYEQYF. CDR3 nucleotides: TGTGCCCGCAGGACAGGGAGCTCCTACGAGCAGTACTTC.

This chain uses TRBV30 with TRBJ1-4; D possibly corresponds to TRBD1 (5 bases). This CDR3 contains 13 residues. CDR1 and CDR2 (germline): GTSNPN, SVGIG (reference sequence). Trimming took 4 bases from V and 6 from J, leaving 12 bases between them. CDR3 bases: TGTGCCTGGAACCGGGGGGATTATGAAAAACTGTTTTTT. The encoded protein is CAWNRGDYEKLFF.

The chain uses TRBV7-6 and TRBJ2-3, with 12 bases identical to TRBD2. Unmatched junction bases numbered 5, after V lost 4 bases and J lost 0 bases. This CDR3 comprises 17 residues. The germline CDR1 and CDR2 sequences are SGHVS and FNYEAQ. The CDR3 spells CASSSLAGGVSTDTQYF. The CDR3 DNA is TGTGCCAGCAGCTCCCTAGCGGGAGGGGTGAGCACAGATACGCAGTATTTT.

The chain combines TRBV5-6 with TRBJ2-4, with D perhaps TRBD1 (5 bases). Per the germline V gene, CDR1 is SGHDT and CDR2 is YYEEEE. V was cut by 1 base and J by 3 bases, with 17 bases left in between. The CDR3 spans 17 residues. This CDR3 reads CASSLQVGHLGKNIQYF. The CDR3 DNA sequence: TGTGCCAGCAGCTTGCAGGTGGGGCATTTAGGCAAAAACATTCAGTACTTC.

V is TRBV25-1 and J is TRBJ1-2; D uncertain. This CDR3 spans 16 amino acids. Per the germline V gene, CDR1 is MGHDK and CDR2 is SYGVNS. The V and J ends lost 0 bases and 2 bases respectively, with 13 bases between them. The CDR3 reads CASSEYGSVPNYGYTF. The DNA for the CDR3 is TGTGCCAGCAGTGAATATGGGAGCGTTCCCAACTATGGCTACACCTTC.

This clone came up a few times. The chain combines TRBV3-1 (or the pseudogene TRBV3-2) with TRBJ1-2; TRBD1 might be the D (6 bases). CDR1 LGHDT and CDR2 YNNKEL come from the germline V gene (reference sequence). The CDR3 extends over 12 amino acids. The V gene lost 4 bases and the J gene lost 8 bases, with 11 bases spanning the gap. The CDR3: CASSPGAGGYTF. The CDR3 DNA sequence: TGTGCCAGCAGCCCAGGGGCCGGCGGCTACACCTTC.

V usage is TRBV23-1 and J usage is TRBJ1-5; D possibly corresponds to TRBD1 (5 bases). TRBV23-1 is assigned to the ORF class and has an uncertain function. CDR3 size: 18 residues. Trimming cost V 4 bases and J 7 bases, with 26 bases left between them. The chain's CDR3 is CASSPNHRSGREHQPQHF. Written as DNA, the CDR3 is TGCGCCAGCAGTCCAAACCACCGGTCCGGCAGGGAACACCAGCCCCAGCATTTT.

The genes are TRBV11-3 and TRBJ2-2, with 7 bases identical to TRBD2. The V segment lost 4 bases and the J segment 1 base; nucleotides outside the gene matches: 6. CDR3 size: 16 residues. CDR1 is SGHNT, CDR2 YENEEA, per germline. CDR3: CASSSFSGGNTGELFF. The CDR3 DNA is TGTGCCAGCAGCTCCTTCTCGGGAGGGAACACCGGGGAGCTGTTTTTT.

This clone was seen more than once but under ten times. V gene TRBV6-5 combines with J gene TRBJ2-2; the D gene is possibly TRBD1 (5 bases). The CDR3 has 16 residues. The germline V gene has CDR1 MNHEY and CDR2 SVGAGI. V lost 4 bases, J lost 0 bases, and 12 bases lay in between. The CDR3 region has the DNA TGTGCCAGCAGTTCTCCGACAGTCTCGAACACCGGGGAGCTGTTTTTT. It specifies CASSSPTVSNTGELFF.